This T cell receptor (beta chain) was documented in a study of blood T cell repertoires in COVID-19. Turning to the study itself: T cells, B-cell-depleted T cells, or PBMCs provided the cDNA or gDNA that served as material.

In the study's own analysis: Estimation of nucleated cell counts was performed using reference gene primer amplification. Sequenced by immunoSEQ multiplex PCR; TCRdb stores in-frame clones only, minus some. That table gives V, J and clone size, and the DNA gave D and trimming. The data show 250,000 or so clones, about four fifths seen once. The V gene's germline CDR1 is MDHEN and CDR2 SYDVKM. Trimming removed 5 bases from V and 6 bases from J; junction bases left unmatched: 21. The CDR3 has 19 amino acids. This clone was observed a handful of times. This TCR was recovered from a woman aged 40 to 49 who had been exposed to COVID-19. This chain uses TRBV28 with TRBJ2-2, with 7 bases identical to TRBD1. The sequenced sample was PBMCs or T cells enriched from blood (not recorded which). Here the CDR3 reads CASSLLGDKTGSTSGELFF. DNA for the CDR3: TGTGCCAGCAGTCTGTTGGGTGATAAGACAGGGTCGACGTCCGGGGAGCTGTTTTTT.